This T cell receptor beta chain was captured by sequencing in a study of graft-versus-host responses after intestinal transplantation. Study at large: As for transplant type, recipients had multivisceral, liver-intestinal, or isolated intestinal grafts.

Points from the study as a whole: The authors found GvH clones in recipient marrow, some appearing first in ileum or blood. Early post-transplant HvG declines showed an association with peak circulating GvH clone levels. Individuals who had graft-donor T cell macrochimerism had allografts that showed high graft-versus-host to host-versus-graft clonal ratios.

The assay was immunoSEQ multiplex PCR, and TCRdb's table has in-frame clones only and misses some. In the table there are approximately 97,000 clones, roughly 92% of which are singletons. CDR3 length: 13 residues. The V end was cut by 3 bases, the J end by 5 bases, with 11 bases between. Germline CDR1 and CDR2: SGHVS and FNYEAQ. Comments on this clone: What it recognizes is unknown.

Specimen: unstimulated CD8+ T cells sorted from spleen or lymph node cells, collected before transplant. The chain carries TRBV7-6 and TRBJ2-7; D unclear. This receptor was identified in a human donor who was the organ donor for an intestinal transplant. The CDR3 is CASSFEQFHEQYF. DNA of the CDR3: TGTGCCAGCAGCTTCGAACAGTTCCACGAGCAGTACTTC. Filled out from reference TRBV7-6 and TRBJ2-7, the complete variable domain reads GAGVSQSPRYKVTKRGQDVALRCDPISGHVSLYWYRQALGQGPEFLTYFNYEAQQDKSGLPNDRFSAERPEGSISTLTIQRTEQRDSAMYRCASSFEQFHEQYFGPGTRLTVT.